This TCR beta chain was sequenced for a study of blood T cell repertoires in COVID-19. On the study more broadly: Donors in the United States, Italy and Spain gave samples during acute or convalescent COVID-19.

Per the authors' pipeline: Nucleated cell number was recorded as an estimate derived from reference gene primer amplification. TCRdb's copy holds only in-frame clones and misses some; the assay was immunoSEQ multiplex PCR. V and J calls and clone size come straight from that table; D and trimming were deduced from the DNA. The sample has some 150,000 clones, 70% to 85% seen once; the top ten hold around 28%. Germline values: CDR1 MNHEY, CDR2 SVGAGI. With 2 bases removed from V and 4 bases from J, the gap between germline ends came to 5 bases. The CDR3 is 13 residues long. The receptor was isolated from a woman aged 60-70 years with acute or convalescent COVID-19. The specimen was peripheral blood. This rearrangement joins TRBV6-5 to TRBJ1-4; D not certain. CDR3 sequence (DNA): TGTGCCAGCAGTTACACGCGTAATGAAAAACTGTTTTTT. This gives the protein CASSYTRNEKLFF.